This T cell receptor (beta chain) was identified during a study of T cells after somatic rescue of genetic block. Trimming took 5 bases from V and 5 from J, leaving 15 bases between them. Germline loops: CDR1 SGHAT, CDR2 FQNNGV. The CDR3 has 14 residues. Data came from immunoSEQ multiplex PCR; TCRdb stores just in-frame clones and leaves some out. This table holds 67,000 or so clones, roughly 93% found once. The V call is TRBV11-2, the J call TRBJ1-2; possible D gene TRBD1, 5 bases. This clonotype was obtained from a man aged 25 to 40. The specimen was peripheral blood mononuclear cells (PBMCs). The CDR3 region has the DNA TGTGCCAGCAGCACCATAAGGGACCGGTATGGCTACACCTTC. Its protein product is CASSTIRDRYGYTF.